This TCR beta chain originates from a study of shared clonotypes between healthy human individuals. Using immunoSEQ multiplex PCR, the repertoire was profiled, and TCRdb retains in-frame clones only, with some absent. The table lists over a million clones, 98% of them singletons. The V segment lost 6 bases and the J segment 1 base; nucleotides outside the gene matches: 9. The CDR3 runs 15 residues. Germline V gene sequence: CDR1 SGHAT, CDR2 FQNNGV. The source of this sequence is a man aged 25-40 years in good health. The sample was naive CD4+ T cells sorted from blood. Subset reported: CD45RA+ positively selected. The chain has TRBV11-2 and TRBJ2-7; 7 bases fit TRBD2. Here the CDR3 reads CASSYSSGFSYEQYF. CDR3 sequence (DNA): TGTGCCAGCAGTTACAGTAGCGGGTTTTCCTACGAGCAGTACTTC.